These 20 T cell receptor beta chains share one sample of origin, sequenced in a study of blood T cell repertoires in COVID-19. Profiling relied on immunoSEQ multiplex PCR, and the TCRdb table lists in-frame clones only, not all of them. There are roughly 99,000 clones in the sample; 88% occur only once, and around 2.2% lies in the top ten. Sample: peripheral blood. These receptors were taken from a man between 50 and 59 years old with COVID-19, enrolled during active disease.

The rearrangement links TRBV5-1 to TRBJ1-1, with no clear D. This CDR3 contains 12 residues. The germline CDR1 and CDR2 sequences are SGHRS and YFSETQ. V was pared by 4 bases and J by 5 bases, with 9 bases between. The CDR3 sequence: CASSPGVTEAFF. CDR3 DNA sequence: TGCGCCAGCAGCCCCGGGGTGACTGAAGCTTTCTTT.

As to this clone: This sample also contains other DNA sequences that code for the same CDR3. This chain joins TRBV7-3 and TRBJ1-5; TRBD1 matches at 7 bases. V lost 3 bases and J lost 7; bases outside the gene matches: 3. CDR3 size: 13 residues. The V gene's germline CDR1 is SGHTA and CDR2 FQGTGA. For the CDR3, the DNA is TGTGCCAGCAGCTTGACAGGGAACCAGCCCCAGCATTTT. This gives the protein CASSLTGNQPQHF.

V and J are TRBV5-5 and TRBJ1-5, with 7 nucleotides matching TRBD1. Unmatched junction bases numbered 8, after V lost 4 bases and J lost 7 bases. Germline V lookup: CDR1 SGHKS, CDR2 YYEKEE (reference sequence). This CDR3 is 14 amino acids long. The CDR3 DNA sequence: TGTGCCAGCAGCCTCACAGGGGAAGGACAGCCCCAGCATTTT. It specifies CASSLTGEGQPQHF. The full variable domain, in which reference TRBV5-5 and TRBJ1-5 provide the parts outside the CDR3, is DAGVTQSPTHLIKTRGQQVTLRCSPISGHKSVSWYQQVLGQGPQFIFQYYEKEERGRGNFPDRFSARQFPNYSSELNVNALLLGDSALYLCASSLTGEGQPQHFGDGTRLSIL.

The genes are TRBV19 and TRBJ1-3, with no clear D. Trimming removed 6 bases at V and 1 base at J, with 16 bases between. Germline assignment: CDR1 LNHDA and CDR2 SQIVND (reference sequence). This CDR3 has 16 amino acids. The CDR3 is CASRDFTRRSGNTIYF. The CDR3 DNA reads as TGTGCCAGTAGGGACTTTACCCGAAGGTCTGGAAACACCATATATTTT. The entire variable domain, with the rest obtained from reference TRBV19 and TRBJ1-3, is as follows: DGGITQSPKYLFRKEGQNVTLSCEQNLNHDAMYWYRQDPGQGLRLIYYSQIVNDFQKGDIAEGYSVSREKKESFPLTVTSAQKNPTAFYLCASRDFTRRSGNTIYFGEGSWLTVV.

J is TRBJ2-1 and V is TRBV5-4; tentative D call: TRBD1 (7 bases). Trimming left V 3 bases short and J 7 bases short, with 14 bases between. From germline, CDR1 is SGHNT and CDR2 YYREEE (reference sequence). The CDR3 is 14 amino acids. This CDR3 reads CASSSAGQTNEQFF. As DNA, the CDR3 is TGTGCCAGCAGCTCCGCGGGACAGACAAATGAGCAGTTCTTC.

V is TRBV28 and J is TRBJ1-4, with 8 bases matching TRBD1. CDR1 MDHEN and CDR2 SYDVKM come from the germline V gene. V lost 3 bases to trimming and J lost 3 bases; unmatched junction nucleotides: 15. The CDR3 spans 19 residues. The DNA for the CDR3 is TGTGCCAGCAGTTTCCTTGATTCAGGGGGCGCGCGGCCTAATGAAAAACTGTTTTTT. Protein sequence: CASSFLDSGGARPNEKLFF.

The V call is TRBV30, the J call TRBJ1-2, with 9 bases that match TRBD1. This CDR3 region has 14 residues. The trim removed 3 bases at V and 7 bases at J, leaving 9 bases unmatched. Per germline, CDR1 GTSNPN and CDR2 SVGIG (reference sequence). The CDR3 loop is CAWSGQGFVGGYTF. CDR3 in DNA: TGTGCCTGGAGCGGACAGGGGTTTGTGGGTGGCTACACCTTC. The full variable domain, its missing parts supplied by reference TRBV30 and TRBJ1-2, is SQTIHQWPATLVQPVGSPLSLECTVEGTSNPNLYWYRQAAGRGLQLLFYSVGIGQISSEVPQNLSASRPQDRQFILSSKKLLLSDSGFYLCAWSGQGFVGGYTFGSGTRLTVV.

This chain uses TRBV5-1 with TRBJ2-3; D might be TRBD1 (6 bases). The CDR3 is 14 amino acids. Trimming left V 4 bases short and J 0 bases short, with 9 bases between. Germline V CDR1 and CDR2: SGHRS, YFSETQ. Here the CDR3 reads CASSRDTSTDTQYF. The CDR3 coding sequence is TGCGCCAGCAGCCGGGACACAAGCACAGATACGCAGTATTTT.

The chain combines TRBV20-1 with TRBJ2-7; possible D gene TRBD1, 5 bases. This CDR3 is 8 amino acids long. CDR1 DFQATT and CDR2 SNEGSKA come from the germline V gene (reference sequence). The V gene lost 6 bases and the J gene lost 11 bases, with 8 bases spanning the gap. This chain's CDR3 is CSAQGEYF. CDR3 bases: TGCAGTGCCCAAGGGGAGTACTTC.

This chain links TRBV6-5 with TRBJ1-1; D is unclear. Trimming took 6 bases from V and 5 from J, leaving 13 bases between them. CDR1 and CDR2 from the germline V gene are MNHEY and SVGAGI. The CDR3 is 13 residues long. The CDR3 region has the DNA TGTGCCAGCAGCGCGACACGTCTAACTGAAGCTTTCTTT. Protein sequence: CASSATRLTEAFF.

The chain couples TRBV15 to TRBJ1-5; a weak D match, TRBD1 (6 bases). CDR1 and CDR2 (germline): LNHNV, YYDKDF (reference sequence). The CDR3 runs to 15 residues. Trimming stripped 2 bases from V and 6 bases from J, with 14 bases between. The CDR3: CATSRSTGTPQPQHF. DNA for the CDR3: TGTGCCACCAGCAGATCCACAGGGACCCCTCAGCCCCAGCATTTT.

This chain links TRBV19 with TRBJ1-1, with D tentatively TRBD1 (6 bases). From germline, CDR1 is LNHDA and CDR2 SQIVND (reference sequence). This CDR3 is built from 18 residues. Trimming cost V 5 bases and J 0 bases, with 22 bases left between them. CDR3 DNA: TGTGCCAGTAGTTCCCCTCCGGGACGGACAGCCATGAACACTGAAGCTTTCTTT. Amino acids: CASSSPPGRTAMNTEAFF.

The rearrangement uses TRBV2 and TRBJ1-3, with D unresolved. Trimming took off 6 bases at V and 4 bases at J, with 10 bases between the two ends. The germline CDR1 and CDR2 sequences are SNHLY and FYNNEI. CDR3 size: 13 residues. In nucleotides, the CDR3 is TGTGCCAGCAGCCGGGGTTTCGGAAACACCATATATTTT. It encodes CASSRGFGNTIYF.

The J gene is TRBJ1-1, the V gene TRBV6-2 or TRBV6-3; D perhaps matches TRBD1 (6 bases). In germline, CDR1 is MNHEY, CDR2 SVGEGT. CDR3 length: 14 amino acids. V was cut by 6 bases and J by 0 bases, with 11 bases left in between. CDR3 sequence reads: CASSPGTLNTEAFF. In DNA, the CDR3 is TGTGCCAGCAGCCCCGGGACACTGAACACTGAAGCTTTCTTT.

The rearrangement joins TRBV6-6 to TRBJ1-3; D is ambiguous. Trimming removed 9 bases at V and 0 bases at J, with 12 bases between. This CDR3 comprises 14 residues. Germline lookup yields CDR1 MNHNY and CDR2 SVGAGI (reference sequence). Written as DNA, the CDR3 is TGTGCCAGTCAAATGTTCCCCTCTGGAAACACCATATATTTT. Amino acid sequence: CASQMFPSGNTIYF.

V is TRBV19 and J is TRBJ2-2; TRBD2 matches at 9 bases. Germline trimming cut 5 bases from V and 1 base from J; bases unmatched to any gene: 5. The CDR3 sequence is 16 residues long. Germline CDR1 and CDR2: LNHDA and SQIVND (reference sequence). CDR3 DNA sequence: TGTGCCAGTAGTTCCAGCGGGGGGCTGAACACCGGGGAGCTGTTTTTT. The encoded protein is CASSSSGGLNTGELFF.

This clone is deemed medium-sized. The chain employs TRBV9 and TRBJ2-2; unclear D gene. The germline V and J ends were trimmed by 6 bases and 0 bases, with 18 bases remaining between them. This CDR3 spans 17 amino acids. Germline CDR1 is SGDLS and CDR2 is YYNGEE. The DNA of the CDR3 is TGTGCCAGCAACGACCGCCCAGACACAGCGAACACCGGGGAGCTGTTTTTT. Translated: CASNDRPDTANTGELFF.

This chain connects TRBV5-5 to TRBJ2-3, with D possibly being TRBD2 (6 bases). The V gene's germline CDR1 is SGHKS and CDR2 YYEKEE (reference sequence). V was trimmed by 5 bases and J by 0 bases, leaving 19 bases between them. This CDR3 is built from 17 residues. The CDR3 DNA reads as TGTGCCAGCAGTCGGACGTTTTTCCGGGGGAGCACAGATACGCAGTATTTT. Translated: CASSRTFFRGSTDTQYF.

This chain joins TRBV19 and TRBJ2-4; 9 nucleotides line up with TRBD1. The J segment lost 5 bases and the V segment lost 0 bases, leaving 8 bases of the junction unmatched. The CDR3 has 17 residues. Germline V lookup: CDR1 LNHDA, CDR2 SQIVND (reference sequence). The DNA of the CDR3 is TGTGCCAGTAGTATAGATCTTAGGACAGGGGTCCAAAACATTCAGTACTTC. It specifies CASSIDLRTGVQNIQYF.

The CDR3 nucleotides are TGTGCCAGCAGCCCTTCGGGGACTGTCTCCTACGAGCAGTACTTC. Translated: CASSPSGTVSYEQYF. The gene calls are TRBV3-1 (or the pseudogene TRBV3-2) and TRBJ2-7, with a possible D match to TRBD2 (6 bases). CDR3 length equals 15 residues. Germline V gives CDR1 LGHDT, CDR2 YNNKEL (reference sequence). With 4 bases removed from V and 0 bases from J, the gap between germline ends came to 13 bases.